A single sample gave rise to the 8 T cell receptor beta chains below, sequenced in a study of blood T cells in healthy people across ages. Then a second PCR, running roughly 7 to 11 cycles, was carried out with a sample-barcoded 5' primer and a J-beta primer mix. One entry per CDR3 protein results from TCRdb running MiXCR on the 5' RACE reads. The profile shows 760,000 or so distinct CDR3 sequences, roughly 25% of them singletons. These same data were also listed under a study on T cells of mothers and their children.

The sequenced material came from blood. The receptors stem from a boy aged 5-17 years in good health.

The J gene is TRBJ2-1, the V gene TRBV29-1, with 10 nucleotides matching TRBD2. Trimming cost V 4 bases and J 4 bases; bases outside gene matches: 4. Germline loops: CDR1 SQVTM, CDR2 ANQGSEA. This CDR3 contains 14 residues. CDR3 sequence (DNA): TGCAGCGTTGTTTTAGCGGGGGGTTACAATGAGCAGTTCTTC. It codes for CSVVLAGGYNEQFF.

Here the CDR3 DNA reads TGTGCCAGCAGCCGAGCCCTGACTAGAGAGGGCGGGGAGCTGTTTTTT. As protein: CASSRALTREGGELFF. This sequence joins TRBV14 and TRBJ2-2, with D possibly matching TRBD2 (6 bases). The germline gives CDR1 SGHDN, CDR2 FVKESK. With 4 bases removed from V and 7 bases from J, the gap between germline ends came to 19 bases. This CDR3 has 16 amino acids.

The chain has TRBV20-1 and TRBJ2-7, with D possibly being TRBD1 (6 bases). V was shortened by 6 bases and J by 7 bases, with 22 bases between the two germline ends. The CDR3 totals 14 residues. Germline CDR1 is DFQATT and CDR2 is SNEGSKA (reference sequence). The CDR3 DNA follows: TGCAGTGCCGAAGACCCAGACAGGCGAGGGGAGCAGTACTTC. Its translation: CSAEDPDRRGEQYF.

This clonotype showed up just a few times. The chain recombines TRBV7-2 with TRBJ2-7, with D possibly matching TRBD1 (7 bases). The V and J ends lost 5 bases and 0 bases respectively, with 14 bases between them. The germline gives CDR1 SGHTA, CDR2 FQGNSA. This CDR3 is 15 amino acids long. The CDR3 bases are TGTGCCAGCAGCCCAGGGGGGAGACGCTCCTACGAGCAGTACTTC. This gives the protein CASSPGGRRSYEQYF.

This clonotype was observed a few times. Relative to the germline gene, one junction end is altered; a read error may explain this. V is TRBV28 and J is TRBJ1-6; D not certain. The V gene's germline CDR1 is MDHEN and CDR2 SYDVKM. CDR3 length: 15 residues. CDR3 DNA sequence: TGTGCCAGCAAGGACTCGAGCTCCTATAATTCACCCCTCTACTTT. Translated, it gives CASKDSSSYNSPLYF.

The rearrangement joins TRBV12-3 or TRBV12-4 to TRBJ2-3; 15 bases align to TRBD2. The CDR3 sequence is 18 residues long. The V segment lost 5 bases and the J segment 2 bases; nucleotides outside the gene matches: 8. The CDR3 reads CASSKKGLAGGFTDTQYF. The DNA for the CDR3 is TGTGCCAGCAGTAAGAAGGGACTAGCGGGGGGATTCACAGATACGCAGTATTTT.

The chain has TRBV20-1 and TRBJ1-1; tentative D call: TRBD1 (5 bases). The ends were cut back, 7 bases at V and 1 base at J, with 16 bases in the middle. Germline V gene sequence: CDR1 DFQATT, CDR2 SNEGSKA (reference sequence). The CDR3 spans 14 residues. This CDR3 reads CSGDPDTSNTEAFF. Here the CDR3 DNA reads TGCAGTGGGGATCCGGACACCTCGAACACTGAAGCTTTCTTT.

This clonotype was counted between two and nine times. The rearrangement uses TRBV9 and TRBJ2-5; 8 bases map to TRBD2. J gave up 1 base and V 0 bases, and 5 bases lay outside the gene matches. CDR1 SGDLS and CDR2 YYNGEE come from the germline V gene. This CDR3 comprises 16 residues. As DNA, the CDR3 is TGTGCCAGCAGCGTAGAAGGCGGGGGGACCCAAGAGACCCAGTACTTC. Translation gives CASSVEGGGTQETQYF.